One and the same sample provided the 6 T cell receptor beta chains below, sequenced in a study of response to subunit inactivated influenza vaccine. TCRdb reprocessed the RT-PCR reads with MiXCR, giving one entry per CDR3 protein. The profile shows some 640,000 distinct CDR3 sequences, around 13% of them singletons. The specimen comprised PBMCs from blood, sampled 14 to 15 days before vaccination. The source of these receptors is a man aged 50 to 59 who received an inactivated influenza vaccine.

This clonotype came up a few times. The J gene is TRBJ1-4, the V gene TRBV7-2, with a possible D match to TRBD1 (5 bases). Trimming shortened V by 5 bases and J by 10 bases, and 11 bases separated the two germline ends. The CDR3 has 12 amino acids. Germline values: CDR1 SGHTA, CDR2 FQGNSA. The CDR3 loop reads CASSRDLGKLFF. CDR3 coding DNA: TGTGCCAGCAGCCGGGACCTAGGAAAACTGTTTTTT.

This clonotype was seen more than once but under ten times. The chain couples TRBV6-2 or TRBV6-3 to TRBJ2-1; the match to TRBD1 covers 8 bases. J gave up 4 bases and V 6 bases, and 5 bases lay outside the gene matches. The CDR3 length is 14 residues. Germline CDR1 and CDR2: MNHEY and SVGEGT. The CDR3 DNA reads TGTGCCAGCAGACCAGGGGGCAATTACAATGAGCAGTTCTTC. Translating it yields CASRPGGNYNEQFF.

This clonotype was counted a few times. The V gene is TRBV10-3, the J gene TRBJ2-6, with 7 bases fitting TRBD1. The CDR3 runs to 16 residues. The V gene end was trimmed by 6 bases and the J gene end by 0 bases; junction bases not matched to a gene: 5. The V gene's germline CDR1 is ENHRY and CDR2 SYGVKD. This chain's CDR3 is CAISNRQGSGANVLTF. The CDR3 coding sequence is TGTGCCATCAGCAACAGACAGGGCTCTGGGGCCAACGTCCTGACTTTC.

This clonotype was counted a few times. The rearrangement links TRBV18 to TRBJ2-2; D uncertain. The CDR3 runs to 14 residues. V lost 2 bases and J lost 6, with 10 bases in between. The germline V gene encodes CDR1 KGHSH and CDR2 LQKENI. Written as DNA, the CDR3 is TGTGCCAGCTCACCAAACACAAGGCCCGGGGAGCTGTTTTTT. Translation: CASSPNTRPGELFF.

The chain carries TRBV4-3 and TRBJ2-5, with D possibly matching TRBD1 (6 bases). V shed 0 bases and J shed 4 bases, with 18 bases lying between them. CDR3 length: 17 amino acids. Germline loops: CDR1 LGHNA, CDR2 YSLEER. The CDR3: CASSQDYGTRGIETQYF. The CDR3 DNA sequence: TGCGCCAGCAGCCAAGATTACGGGACAAGGGGAATAGAGACCCAGTACTTC.

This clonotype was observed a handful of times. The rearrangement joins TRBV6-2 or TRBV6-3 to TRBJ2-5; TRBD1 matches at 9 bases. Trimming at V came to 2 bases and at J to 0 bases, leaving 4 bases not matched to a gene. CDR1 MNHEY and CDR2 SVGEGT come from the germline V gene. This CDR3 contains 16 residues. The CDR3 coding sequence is TGTGCCAGCAGTTACCCCGGACAGGGGCACCAAGAGACCCAGTACTTC. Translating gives CASSYPGQGHQETQYF.